This passage covers 7 T cell receptor beta chains from one sample sequenced in a study of regulatory T cells in long-lasting Graves disease. Both iRepertoire HTBI primers and Arm-PCR of CDR3 regions were used to build the TCR beta libraries. TCRdb re-called the multiplex PCR reads through MiXCR, storing one row per CDR3 protein. Of approximately 360,000 distinct CDR3 sequences listed, roughly 24% are singletons. Specified time point: persistent/refractory GD, antithyroid drugs over 5 years with positive TRAb. Extracted RNA from PBMCs served as the source of the TCR library. Here the sequenced sample was peripheral blood mononuclear cells (PBMCs), taken when the disease was refractory, from a patient treated with antithyroid drugs. The receptors originated from a woman aged 40 to 55 with Graves disease.

Ten or more counts support this clonotype. The V call is TRBV11-2, the J call TRBJ1-4; D possibly corresponds to TRBD1 (6 bases). The length of the CDR3 is 18 residues. V lost 6 bases and J lost 0, with 20 bases in between. From germline, CDR1 is SGHAT and CDR2 FQNNGV. CDR3 DNA sequence: TGTGCCAGCAGGCATTTCAAGGGACACCATGCAACTAATGAAAAACTGTTTTTT. This gives the protein CASRHFKGHHATNEKLFF.

This rearrangement joins TRBV19 to TRBJ1-5; D may be TRBD1 (5 bases). V lost 3 bases to trimming and J lost 5 bases, with 14 bases between them. This CDR3 has 15 residues. Per the germline V gene, CDR1 is LNHDA and CDR2 is SQIVND (reference sequence). The CDR3, as DNA: TGTGCCAGTAGTATCCCGGGACCTAGGGATCAGCCCCAGCATTTT. Its protein is CASSIPGPRDQPQHF.

V is TRBV15 and J is TRBJ2-7; unclear D gene. CDR1 is LNHNV, CDR2 YYDKDF, per germline (reference sequence). Deletions cut 0 bases from V and 2 bases from J, with 11 bases between. This CDR3 has 15 residues. The CDR3 sequence: CATSRDLAVAYEQYF. CDR3 coding DNA: TGTGCCACCAGCAGAGATCTGGCAGTAGCCTACGAGCAGTACTTC.

This clonotype was seen ten or more times. The chain couples TRBV6-1 to TRBJ1-1; no clear D. Trimming cost V 6 bases and J 7 bases, with 15 bases left between them. The CDR3 totals 13 residues. The germline V gene has CDR1 MNHNS and CDR2 SASEGT. Here the CDR3 DNA reads TGTGCCAGCAGCAGCCAGGCGGCCATTGAAGCTTTCTTT. This gives the protein CASSSQAAIEAFF.

V gene TRBV5-1 combines with J gene TRBJ2-7; D call uncertain. Germline V gives CDR1 SGHRS, CDR2 YFSETQ. Trimming removed 3 bases from V and 2 bases from J, with 15 bases in between. The CDR3 extends over 15 amino acids. The CDR3 here is CASSSNSDGAYEQYF. CDR3 nucleotides: TGCGCCAGCAGCTCGAACTCGGACGGTGCCTACGAGCAGTACTTC.

This clonotype was counted many times. V usage is TRBV28 and J usage is TRBJ1-5; no reliable D call. Trimming pared 4 bases from V and 1 base from J, leaving 8 bases between. Germline assignment: CDR1 MDHEN and CDR2 SYDVKM. This CDR3 region has 14 residues. The CDR3 loop reads CASSYDLSNQPQHF. The CDR3 DNA reads TGTGCCAGCAGTTATGATTTGAGCAATCAGCCCCAGCATTTT.

Regarding this clonotype: At one of its ends the junction is not consistent with the germline gene, which may arise from a read error. The chain links TRBV7-8 to TRBJ2-1; the match to TRBD2 covers 9 bases. Germline loops: CDR1 SGHVS, CDR2 FQNEAQ. The CDR3 sequence is 16 residues long. This chain's CDR3 is CAISLRRGLAGNEQFF. CDR3 coding DNA: TGCGCCATCAGCCTTAGGAGGGGACTAGCCGGAAATGAGCAGTTCTTC.